This TCR beta chain was found in a study of OX40 agonist ivuxolimab in advanced cancers. Trimming at V came to 3 bases and at J to 9 bases, leaving 11 bases not matched to a gene. The CDR3 consists of 15 residues. The V gene's germline CDR1 is MDHEN and CDR2 SYDVKM. Only in-frame clones appear in the TCRdb table, and some are missing; sequencing was by immunoSEQ multiplex PCR. There are tens of thousands of clones in the sample; 85% to 90% occur only once, and roughly 11% lies in the top ten. The V gene is TRBV28, the J gene TRBJ2-1; 7 bases fit TRBD1. The sample consisted of CD4+ or CD8+ T cells sorted from blood, taken in a trial of the OX40 agonist ivuxolimab. The receptor was derived from an adult with an advanced solid tumor such as melanoma, head and neck, liver or kidney cancer. The CDR3 region is CASSFRGQTAGEQFF. CDR3 coding DNA: TGTGCCAGCAGTTTTAGGGGACAGACGGCGGGTGAGCAGTTCTTC. Drawing the rest from reference TRBV28 and TRBJ2-1, the complete variable domain is DVKVTQSSRYLVKRTGEKVFLECVQDMDHENMFWYRQDPGLGLRLIYFSYDVKMKEKGDIPEGYSVSREKKERFSLILESASTNQTSMYLCASSFRGQTAGEQFFGPGTRLTVL.